This TCR beta chain was recovered during a study of cytomegalovirus exposure and HLA in healthy donors. Repertoires were generated with immunoSEQ multiplex PCR, while TCRdb's copy carries only in-frame clones and drops some. The sample yields tens of thousands of clones, approximately 93% seen once. Germline V gene data show CDR1 as LGHNT and CDR2 as FRNRAP. V lost 6 bases, J lost 3 bases, and 12 bases lay in between. The CDR3 sequence is 14 residues long. Sequences were obtained from PBMCs. The TCR sequence derives from a woman between 25 and 40 years old in good health and CMV-seronegative. The rearrangement uses TRBV12-5 and TRBJ2-1; D call uncertain. The CDR3 loop is CASGPGIIYNEQFF. The DNA for the CDR3 is TGTGCTAGTGGCCCCGGTATTATCTACAATGAGCAGTTCTTC.